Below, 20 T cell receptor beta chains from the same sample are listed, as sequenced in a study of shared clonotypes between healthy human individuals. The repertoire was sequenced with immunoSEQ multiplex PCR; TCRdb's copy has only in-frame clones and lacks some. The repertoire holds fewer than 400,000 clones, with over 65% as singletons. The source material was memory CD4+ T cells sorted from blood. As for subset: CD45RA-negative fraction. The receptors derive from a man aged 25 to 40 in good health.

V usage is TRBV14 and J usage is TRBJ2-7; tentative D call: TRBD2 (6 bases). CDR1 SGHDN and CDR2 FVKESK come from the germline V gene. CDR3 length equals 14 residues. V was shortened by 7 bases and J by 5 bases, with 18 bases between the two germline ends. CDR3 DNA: TGTGCCAGCACCCATCACGGGGGTTTCGACGAGCAGTACTTC. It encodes CASTHHGGFDEQYF.

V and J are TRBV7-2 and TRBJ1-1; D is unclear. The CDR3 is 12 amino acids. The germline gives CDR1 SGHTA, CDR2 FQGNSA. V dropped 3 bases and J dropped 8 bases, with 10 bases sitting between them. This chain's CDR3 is CASSFITLEAFF. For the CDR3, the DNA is TGTGCCAGCAGCTTTATCACATTGGAAGCTTTCTTT.

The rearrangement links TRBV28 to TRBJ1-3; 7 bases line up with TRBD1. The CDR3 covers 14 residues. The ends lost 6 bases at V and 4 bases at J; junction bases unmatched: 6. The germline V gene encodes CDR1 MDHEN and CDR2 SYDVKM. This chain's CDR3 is CASRPGTAGNTIYF. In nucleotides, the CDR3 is TGTGCCAGCAGGCCCGGGACAGCCGGAAACACCATATATTTT.

The CDR3, as DNA: TGTGCCAGCTCACCACCGGAACGGGGGTTCGCGGACACCGGGGAGCTGTTTTTT. Its translation is CASSPPERGFADTGELFF. The rearrangement uses TRBV18 and TRBJ2-2; TRBD2 is a possible D gene (6 bases). Looked up from germline, CDR1 is KGHSH and CDR2 is LQKENI. The CDR3 extends over 18 amino acids. V lost 0 bases and J 3 bases, leaving 17 bases between the germline ends. Using reference TRBV18 and TRBJ2-2 for the parts outside the CDR3, the full variable domain is NAGVMQNPRHLVRRRGQEARLRCSPMKGHSHVYWYRQLPEEGLKFMVYLQKENIIDESGMPKERFSAEFPKEGPSILRIQQVVRGDSAAYFCASSPPERGFADTGELFFGEGSRLTVL.

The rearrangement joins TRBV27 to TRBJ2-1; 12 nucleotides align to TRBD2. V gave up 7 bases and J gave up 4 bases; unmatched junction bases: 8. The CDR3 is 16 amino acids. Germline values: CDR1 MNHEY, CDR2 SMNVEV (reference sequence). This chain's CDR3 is CASTRLAGVIYNEQFF. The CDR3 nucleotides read TGTGCCAGCACTCGACTAGCGGGAGTAATATACAATGAGCAGTTCTTC.

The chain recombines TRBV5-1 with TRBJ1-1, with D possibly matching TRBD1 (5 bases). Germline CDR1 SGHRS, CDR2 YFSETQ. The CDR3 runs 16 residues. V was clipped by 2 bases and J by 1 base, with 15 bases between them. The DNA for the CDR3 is TGCGCCAGCAGCTTCAGACAGCTAAGTAAGAACACTGAAGCTTTCTTT. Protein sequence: CASSFRQLSKNTEAFF.

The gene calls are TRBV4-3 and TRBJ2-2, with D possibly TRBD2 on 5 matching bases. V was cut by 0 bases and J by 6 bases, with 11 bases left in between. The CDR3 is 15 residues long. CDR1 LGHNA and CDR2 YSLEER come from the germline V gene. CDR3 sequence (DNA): TGCGCCAGCAGCCAAGAACCGGGGTTGGCCGGGGAGCTGTTTTTT. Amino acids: CASSQEPGLAGELFF.

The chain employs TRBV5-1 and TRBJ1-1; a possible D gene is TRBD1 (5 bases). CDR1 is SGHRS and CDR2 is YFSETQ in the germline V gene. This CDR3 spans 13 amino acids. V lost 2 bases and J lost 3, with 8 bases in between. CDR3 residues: CASSFGADTEAFF. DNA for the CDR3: TGCGCCAGCAGCTTTGGGGCGGACACTGAAGCTTTCTTT.

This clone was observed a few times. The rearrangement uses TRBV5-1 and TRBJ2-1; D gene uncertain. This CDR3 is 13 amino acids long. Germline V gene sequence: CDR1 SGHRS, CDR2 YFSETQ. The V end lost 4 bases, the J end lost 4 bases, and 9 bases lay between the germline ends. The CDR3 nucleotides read TGCGCCAGCAGCCTGGGTACTTACAATGAGCAGTTCTTC. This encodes CASSLGTYNEQFF.

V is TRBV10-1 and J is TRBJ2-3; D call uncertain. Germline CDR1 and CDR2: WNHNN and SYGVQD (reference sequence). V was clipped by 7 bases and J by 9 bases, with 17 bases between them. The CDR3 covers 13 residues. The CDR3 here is CASTRSPQETQYF. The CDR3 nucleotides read TGCGCCAGCACTAGGTCGCCCCAAGAGACGCAGTATTTT.

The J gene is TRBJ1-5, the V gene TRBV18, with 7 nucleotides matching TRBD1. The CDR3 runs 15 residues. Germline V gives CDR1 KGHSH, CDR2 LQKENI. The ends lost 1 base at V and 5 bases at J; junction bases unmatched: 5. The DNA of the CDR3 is TGTGCCAGCTCACCACTCAGGGGGATCCATCAGCCCCAGCATTTT. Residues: CASSPLRGIHQPQHF.

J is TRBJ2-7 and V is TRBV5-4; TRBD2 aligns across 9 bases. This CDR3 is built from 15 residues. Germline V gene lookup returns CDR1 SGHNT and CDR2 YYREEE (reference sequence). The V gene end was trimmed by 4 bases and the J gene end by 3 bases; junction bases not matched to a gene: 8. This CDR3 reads CASSGIAGESYEQYF. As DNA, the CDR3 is TGTGCCAGCAGCGGAATAGCGGGAGAAAGCTACGAGCAGTACTTC.

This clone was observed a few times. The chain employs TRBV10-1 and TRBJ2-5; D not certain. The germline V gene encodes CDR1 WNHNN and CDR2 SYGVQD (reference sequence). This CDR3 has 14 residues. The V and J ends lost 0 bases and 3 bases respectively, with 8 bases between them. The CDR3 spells CASSESSHKETQYF. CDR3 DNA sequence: TGCGCCAGCAGTGAGTCGAGTCACAAAGAGACCCAGTACTTC.

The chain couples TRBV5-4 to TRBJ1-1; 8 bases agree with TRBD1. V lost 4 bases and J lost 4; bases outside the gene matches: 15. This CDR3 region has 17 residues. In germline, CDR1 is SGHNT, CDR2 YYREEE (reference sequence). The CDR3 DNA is TGTGCCAGCAGCCCTGACGGTGGAACAGGGGGTGTCACTGAAGCTTTCTTT. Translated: CASSPDGGTGGVTEAFF.

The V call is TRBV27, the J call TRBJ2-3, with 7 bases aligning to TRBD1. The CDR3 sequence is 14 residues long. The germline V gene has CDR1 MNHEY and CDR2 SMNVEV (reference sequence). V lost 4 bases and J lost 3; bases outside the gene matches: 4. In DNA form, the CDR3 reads TGTGCCAGCAGTTACCCGGGACAGACAGATACGCAGTATTTT. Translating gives CASSYPGQTDTQYF.

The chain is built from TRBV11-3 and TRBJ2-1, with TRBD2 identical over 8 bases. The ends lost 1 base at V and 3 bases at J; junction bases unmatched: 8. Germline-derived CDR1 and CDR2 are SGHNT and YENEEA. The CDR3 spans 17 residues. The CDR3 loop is CASSLAGGPFGYNEQFF. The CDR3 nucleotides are TGTGCCAGCAGCTTAGCGGGAGGGCCGTTCGGCTACAATGAGCAGTTCTTC.

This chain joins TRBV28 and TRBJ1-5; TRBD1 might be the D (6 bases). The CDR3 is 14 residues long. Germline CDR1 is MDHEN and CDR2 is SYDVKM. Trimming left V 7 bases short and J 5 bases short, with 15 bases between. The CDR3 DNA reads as TGTGCCAGCACTCGTCAGGGGCGGGATCAGCCCCAGCATTTT. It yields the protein CASTRQGRDQPQHF. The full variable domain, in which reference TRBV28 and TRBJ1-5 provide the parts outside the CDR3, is DVKVTQSSRYLVKRTGEKVFLECVQDMDHENMFWYRQDPGLGLRLIYFSYDVKMKEKGDIPEGYSVSREKKERFSLILESASTNQTSMYLCASTRQGRDQPQHFGDGTRLSIL.

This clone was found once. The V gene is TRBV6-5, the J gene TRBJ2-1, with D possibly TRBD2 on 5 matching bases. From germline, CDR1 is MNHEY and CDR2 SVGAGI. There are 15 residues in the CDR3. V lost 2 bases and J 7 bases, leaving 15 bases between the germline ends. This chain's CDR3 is CASSYGGGLQNEQFF. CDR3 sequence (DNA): TGTGCCAGCAGTTACGGCGGCGGGCTACAAAATGAGCAGTTCTTC.

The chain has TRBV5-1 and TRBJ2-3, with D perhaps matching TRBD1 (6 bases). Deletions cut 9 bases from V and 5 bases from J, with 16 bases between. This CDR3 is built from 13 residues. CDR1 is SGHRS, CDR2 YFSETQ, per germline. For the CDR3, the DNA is TGCGCCACCCACCAGGGGTCGGGAGATACGCAGTATTTT. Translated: CATHQGSGDTQYF. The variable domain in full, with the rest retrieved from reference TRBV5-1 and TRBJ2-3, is KAGVTQTPRYLIKTRGQQVTLSCSPISGHRSVSWYQQTPGQGLQFLFEYFSETQRNKGNFPGRFSGRQFSNSRSEMNVSTLELGDSALYLCATHQGSGDTQYFGPGTRLTVL.

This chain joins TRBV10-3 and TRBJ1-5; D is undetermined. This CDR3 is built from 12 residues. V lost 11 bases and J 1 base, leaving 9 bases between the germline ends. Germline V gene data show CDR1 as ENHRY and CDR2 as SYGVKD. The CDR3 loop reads CASGGSNQPQHF. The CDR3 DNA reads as TGTGCCTCCGGTGGGAGCAATCAGCCCCAGCATTTT.